Sequencing of this T cell receptor beta chain was carried out in a study of cytomegalovirus exposure and HLA in healthy donors. Study findings and constraints: HLA restriction was apparent for most CMV-associated TCR beta chains in a later analysis.

About this clone itself: The antigen remains undetermined.

Germline V gene data show CDR1 as MNHEY and CDR2 as SVGAGI. V lost 0 bases to trimming and J lost 7 bases; unmatched junction nucleotides: 8. The CDR3 has 15 amino acids. Researchers ran the PCR with 60 Vbeta and 13 Jbeta primers. The assay was immunoSEQ multiplex PCR, and TCRdb's table has in-frame clones only and misses some. The sample includes fewer than 200,000 clones, 75% to 85% of them seen just once. What was sequenced was PBMCs. The rearrangement links TRBV6-5 to TRBJ1-2, with 7 nucleotides matching TRBD1. The clonotype originates from a female donor in good health and CMV-seronegative. The CDR3, as DNA: TGTGCCAGCAGTTACTCGCGGACAGGCCCTTCTGGCTACACCTTC. The encoded protein is CASSYSRTGPSGYTF.